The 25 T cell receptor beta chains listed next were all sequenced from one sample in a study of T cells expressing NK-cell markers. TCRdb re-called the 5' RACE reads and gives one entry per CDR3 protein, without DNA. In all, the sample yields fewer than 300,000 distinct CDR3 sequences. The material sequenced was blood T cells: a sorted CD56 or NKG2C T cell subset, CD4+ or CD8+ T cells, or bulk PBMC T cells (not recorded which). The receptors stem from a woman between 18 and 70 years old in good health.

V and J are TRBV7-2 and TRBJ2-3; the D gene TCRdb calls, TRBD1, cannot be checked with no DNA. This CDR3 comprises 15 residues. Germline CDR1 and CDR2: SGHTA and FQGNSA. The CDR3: CASSPSGRRTDTQYF.

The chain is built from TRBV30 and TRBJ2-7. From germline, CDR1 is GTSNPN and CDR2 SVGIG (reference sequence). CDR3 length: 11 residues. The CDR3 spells CAWSKVGEQYF.

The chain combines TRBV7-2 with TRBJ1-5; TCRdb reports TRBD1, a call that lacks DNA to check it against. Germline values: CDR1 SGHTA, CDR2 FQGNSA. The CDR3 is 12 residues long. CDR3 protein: CASSGTSGPQHF.

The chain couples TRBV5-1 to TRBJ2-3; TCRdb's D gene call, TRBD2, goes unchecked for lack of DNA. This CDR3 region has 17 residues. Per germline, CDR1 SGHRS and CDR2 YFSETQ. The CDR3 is CASSLVRLAGSGDTQYF. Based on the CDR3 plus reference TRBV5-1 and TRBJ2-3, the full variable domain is KAGVTQTPRYLIKTRGQQVTLSCSPISGHRSVSWYQQTPGQGLQFLFEYFSETQRNKGNFPGRFSGRQFSNSRSEMNVSTLELGDSALYLCASSLVRLAGSGDTQYFGPGTRLTVL.

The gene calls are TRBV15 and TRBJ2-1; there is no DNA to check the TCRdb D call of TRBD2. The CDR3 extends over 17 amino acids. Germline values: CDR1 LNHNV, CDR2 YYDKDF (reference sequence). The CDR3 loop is CATSRDMRVLGVNEQFF.

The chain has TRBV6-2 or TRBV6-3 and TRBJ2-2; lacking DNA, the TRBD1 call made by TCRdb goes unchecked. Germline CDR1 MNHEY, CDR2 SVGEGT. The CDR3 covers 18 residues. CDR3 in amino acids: CASSYSRGTGLNTGELFF.

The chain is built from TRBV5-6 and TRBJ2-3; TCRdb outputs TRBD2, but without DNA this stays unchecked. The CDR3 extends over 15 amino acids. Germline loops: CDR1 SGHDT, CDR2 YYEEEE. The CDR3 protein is CASSEHGEATDTQYF.

CDR3 amino acids: CASSRDHNEQFF. The chain has TRBV12-3 or TRBV12-4 and TRBJ2-1; TCRdb picks TRBD1, but there is no DNA to check that call. This CDR3 comprises 12 residues.

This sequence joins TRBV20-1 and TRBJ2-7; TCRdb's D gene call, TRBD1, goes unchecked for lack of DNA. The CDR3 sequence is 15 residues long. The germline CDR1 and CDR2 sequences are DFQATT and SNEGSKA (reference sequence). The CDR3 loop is CSARDSRKPDREQYF.

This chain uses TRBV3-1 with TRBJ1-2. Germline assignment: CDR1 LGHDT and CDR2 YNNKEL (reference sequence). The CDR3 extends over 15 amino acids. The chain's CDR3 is CASSQVKGTNYGYTF. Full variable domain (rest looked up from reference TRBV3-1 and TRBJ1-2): DTAVSQTPKYLVTQMGNDKSIKCEQNLGHDTMYWYKQDSKKFLKIMFSYNNKELIINETVPNRFSPKSPDKAHLNLHINSLELGDSAVYFCASSQVKGTNYGYTFGSGTRLTVV.

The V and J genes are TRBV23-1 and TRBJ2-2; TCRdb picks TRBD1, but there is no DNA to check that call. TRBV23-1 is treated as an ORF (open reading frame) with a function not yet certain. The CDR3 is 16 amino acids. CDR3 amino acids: CASSPLGTELTGELFF.

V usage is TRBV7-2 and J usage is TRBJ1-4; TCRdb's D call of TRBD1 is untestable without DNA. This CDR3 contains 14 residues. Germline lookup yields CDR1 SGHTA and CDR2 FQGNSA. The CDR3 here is CASSVQTGGEKLFF. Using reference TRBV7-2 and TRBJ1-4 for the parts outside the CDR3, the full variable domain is GAGVSQSPSNKVTEKGKDVELRCDPISGHTALYWYRQSLGQGLEFLIYFQGNSAPDKSGLPSDRFSAERTGGSVSTLTIQRTQQEDSAVYLCASSVQTGGEKLFFGSGTQLSVL.

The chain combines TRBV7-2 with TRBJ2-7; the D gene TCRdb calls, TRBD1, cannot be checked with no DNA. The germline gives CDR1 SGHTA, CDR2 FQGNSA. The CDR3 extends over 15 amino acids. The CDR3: CASSARDRQTYEQYF.

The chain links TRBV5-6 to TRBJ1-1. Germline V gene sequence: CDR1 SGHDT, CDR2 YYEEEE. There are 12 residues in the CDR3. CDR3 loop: CASSFLNAEAFF.

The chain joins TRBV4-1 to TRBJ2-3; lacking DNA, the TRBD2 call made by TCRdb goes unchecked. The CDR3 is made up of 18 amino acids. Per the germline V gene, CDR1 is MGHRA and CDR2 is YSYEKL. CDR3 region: CASTPSPASSGGTDTQYF.

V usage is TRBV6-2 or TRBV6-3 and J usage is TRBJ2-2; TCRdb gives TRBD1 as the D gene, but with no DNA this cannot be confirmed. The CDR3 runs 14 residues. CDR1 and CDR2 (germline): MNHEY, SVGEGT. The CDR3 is CASRGTGQTGELFF.

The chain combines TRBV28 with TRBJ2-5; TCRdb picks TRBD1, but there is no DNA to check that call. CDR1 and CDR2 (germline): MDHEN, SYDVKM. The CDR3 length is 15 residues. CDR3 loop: CASSLSGKWGETQYF.

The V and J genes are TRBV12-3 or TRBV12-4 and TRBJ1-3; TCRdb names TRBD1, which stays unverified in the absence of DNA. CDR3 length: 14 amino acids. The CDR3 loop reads CASSFGAHGNTIYF.

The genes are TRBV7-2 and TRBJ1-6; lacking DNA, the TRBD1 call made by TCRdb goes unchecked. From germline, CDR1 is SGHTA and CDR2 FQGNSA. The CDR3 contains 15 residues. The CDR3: CASSSRDSYNSPLHF. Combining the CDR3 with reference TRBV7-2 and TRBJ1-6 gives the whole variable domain GAGVSQSPSNKVTEKGKDVELRCDPISGHTALYWYRQSLGQGLEFLIYFQGNSAPDKSGLPSDRFSAERTGGSVSTLTIQRTQQEDSAVYLCASSSRDSYNSPLHFGNGTRLTVT.

The CDR3 loop is CASSLTRDGYNEQFF. This chain links TRBV7-3 with TRBJ2-1; as DNA is missing, the TRBD2 call by TCRdb cannot be tested. This CDR3 region has 15 residues. Germline loops: CDR1 SGHTA, CDR2 FQGTGA.

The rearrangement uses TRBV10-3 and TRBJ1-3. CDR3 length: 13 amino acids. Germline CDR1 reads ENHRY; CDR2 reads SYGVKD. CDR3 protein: CAIGTPVGNTIYF.

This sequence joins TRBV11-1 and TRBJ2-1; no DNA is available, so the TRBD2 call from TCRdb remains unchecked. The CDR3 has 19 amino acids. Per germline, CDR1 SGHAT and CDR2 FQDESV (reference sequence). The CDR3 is CASSGQPQTSGRAGYEQFF. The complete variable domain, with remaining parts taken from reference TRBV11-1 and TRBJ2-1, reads EAEVAQSPRYKITEKSQAVAFWCDPISGHATLYWYRQILGQGPELLVQFQDESVVDDSQLPKDRFSAERLKGVDSTLKIQPAELGDSAMYLCASSGQPQTSGRAGYEQFFGPGTRLTVL.

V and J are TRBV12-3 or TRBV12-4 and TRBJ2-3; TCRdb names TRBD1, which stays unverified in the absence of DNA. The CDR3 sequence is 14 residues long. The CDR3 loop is CASHLRGRTDTQYF.

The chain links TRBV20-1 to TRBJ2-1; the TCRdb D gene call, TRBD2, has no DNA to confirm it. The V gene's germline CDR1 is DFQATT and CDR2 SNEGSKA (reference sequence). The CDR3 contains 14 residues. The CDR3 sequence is CSYKASGGVNEQFF.

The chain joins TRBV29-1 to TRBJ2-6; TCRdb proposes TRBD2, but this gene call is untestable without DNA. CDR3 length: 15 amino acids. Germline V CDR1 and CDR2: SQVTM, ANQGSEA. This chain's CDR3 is CSVGEAGSGANVLTF.